Listed below are T cell receptor beta chains from one sample, sequenced in a study of cytomegalovirus exposure and HLA in healthy donors. Clones were sequenced by immunoSEQ multiplex PCR, and TCRdb holds only the in-frame ones, with some missing. The repertoire includes about 140,000 clones, around three fifths of them detected once, and about 1.8% sits in the top ten. Material for sequencing was PBMCs. These TCRs come from a male donor in good health and CMV-seronegative. The CDR3 runs from the conserved cysteine through the conserved F or W.

V gene: TRBV9; J gene: TRBJ1-3; CDR3 protein: CASSREGAGNTIYF
V gene: TRBV6-5; J gene: TRBJ1-1; CDR3 protein: CASRGTPPEAFF
V gene: TRBV7-2; J gene: TRBJ2-7; CDR3 protein: CASSFWTGGAYEQYF
V gene: TRBV14; J gene: TRBJ1-1; CDR3 protein: CASSRWGVNTEAFF
V gene: TRBV29-1; J gene: TRBJ2-5; CDR3 protein: CSVRGLDQETQYF
V gene: TRBV6-5; J gene: TRBJ2-7; CDR3 protein: CASSYLRTGWDEQYF
V gene: TRBV10-3; J gene: TRBJ2-7; CDR3 protein: CAITDSVNSYEQYF
V gene: TRBV5-1; J gene: TRBJ1-6; CDR3 protein: CASSLVGGEGQSSYNSPLHF
V gene: TRBV4-3; J gene: TRBJ1-3; CDR3 protein: CASSQALAGGNTIYF
V gene: TRBV5-1; J gene: TRBJ1-1; CDR3 protein: CASNSGTGGDAGPFF
V gene: TRBV29-1; J gene: TRBJ1-2; CDR3 protein: CSVQQGYGYTF
V gene: TRBV7-3; J gene: TRBJ2-3; CDR3 protein: CASSLGGGAVDTQYF